The TCR beta chain under discussion was sequenced for a study of blood T cell repertoires in COVID-19 (dated by TCRdb to the early 2020s). In the study overall: Samples from collaborators originated in the United States, Italy and Spain and spanned both the acute and convalescent phases of COVID-19. Nearly every sample came with metadata listing a de-identified subject ID, COVID-19 status, age in years and sex. A freely available public database, intended as a resource for researchers studying the immune response to SARS-CoV-2, is where the repertoires were released. Samples came from the ongoing ImmuneRACE study (first 160 participants) plus 1,254 subjects from 6 global collaborators. HLA class I and class II types, where available, came from metadata supplied by the sample provider rather than from assay-based typing. The dataset comprised deeply sampled blood TCRbeta repertoires from subjects exposed to, actively infected with, or recovered from COVID-19. The material from the prospective study consisted of cDNA or gDNA derived from T cells, B-cell-depleted T cells, or PBMCs. The study at large found these results: Clinical and demographic metadata were provided uncurated, with the amount varying by source and participant.

With respect to this clone: Its antigen is currently not known. Per-nucleotide qualities are absent, and no much larger clonotype sits a single base away.

TCRbeta CDR3 regions were amplified from genomic DNA by means of the immunoSEQ Assay, a bias-controlled multiplex PCR. The study's processing was this. The number of nucleated cells in each sample was estimated from the amplification of reference gene primers within the assay. Sequence reads were collapsed and filtered to measure the absolute abundance of every unique TCRbeta CDR3 rearrangement. For each sample, productive Simpson clonality was calculated by taking the square root of Simpson's diversity index across productive rearrangements. TCRdb holds this immuneACCESS table with in-frame rearrangements only. Some clones are missing; in checked studies, unresolved V genes explain under half, and the rest has no known cause. V, J and clone size derive from that table, while D and trimming were established from the DNA sequence. This sample comprises about 250,000 clones, more than 75% of them detected only once. The ten top clones hold less than 2% of the sample.

Participants in the prospective study were enrolled through a virtual design, were aged 18 to 89 years, and lived in roughly 25 United States geographic areas. Cohort assignment in the prospective study relied on participant-reported clinical history from a screening survey and a study questionnaire. Recovered participants in ImmuneRACE Cohort 3 were defined as having two consecutive negative NP/OP PCR tests, clearance from a healthcare professional, or resolution of symptoms. In the prospective study, whole blood, serum and a nasopharyngeal or oropharyngeal swab were collected from each participant by mobile phlebotomists. Over a roughly two-month period, participants in the prospective study had the option of providing additional blood draws and questionnaires. Before DNA extraction, prospective study blood samples were shipped either frozen or at room temperature. The CDR3 goes from the cysteine to the phenylalanine over 15 residues. Left in the record is the CDR3 DNA by itself, 45 bases read in frame from the first base. Here V drops 5 bases and J drops 5 bases, and the junction holds 10 bases not matched to any gene. CDR1 and CDR2 were assigned from the germline V gene as SGHTA and FQGNSA.

Material for sequencing was PBMCs or T cells enriched from blood (not recorded which). The clonotype originates from a middle-aged man who had recovered from COVID-19. In this chain, TRBV7-2 is recombined with TRBJ2-7, with 9 middle bases fitting TRBD2. Here the CDR3 is given as CASSPRGGDGNEQYF. The sequence in DNA is TGTGCCAGCAGCCCCCGCGGGGGGGATGGGAACGAGCAGTACTTC.